Below, 18 T cell receptor beta chains from the same sample are listed, as sequenced in a study of cytomegalovirus exposure and HLA in healthy donors. PCR amplification relied on 60 Vbeta primers (plus 13 Jbeta primers). Method: immunoSEQ multiplex PCR; TCRdb's copy keeps in-frame clones and lacks some. The sample comprises 100,000 or so clones, roughly 80% of which are singletons, and about 2% rests with the top ten. The sample was PBMCs. Receptor source: a man aged 18 to 29 in good health and CMV-seronegative.

The rearrangement uses TRBV5-6 and TRBJ2-5; 11 nucleotides line up with TRBD1. This CDR3 spans 19 amino acids. The trim removed 1 base at V and 1 base at J, leaving 12 bases unmatched. CDR1 is SGHDT and CDR2 is YYEEEE in the germline V gene. CDR3 DNA sequence: TGTGCCAGCAGCTTGTTGTTGGCACGGACAGGGGGCTCCCAAGAGACCCAGTACTTC. Translating gives CASSLLLARTGGSQETQYF.

The J gene is TRBJ2-1, the V gene TRBV5-1, with 7 bases matching TRBD2. V lost 2 bases to trimming and J lost 5 bases; unmatched junction nucleotides: 7. CDR1 and CDR2 from the germline V gene are SGHRS and YFSETQ. The CDR3 has 15 amino acids. CDR3 sequence: CASSFRGLGDNEQFF. DNA for the CDR3: TGCGCCAGCAGCTTCAGAGGACTAGGGGACAATGAGCAGTTCTTC.

The chain has TRBV27 and TRBJ2-7; D not resolved. With 6 bases removed from V and 0 bases from J, the gap between germline ends came to 9 bases. Germline CDR1 MNHEY, CDR2 SMNVEV (reference sequence). This CDR3 region has 13 residues. In DNA form, the CDR3 reads TGTGCCAGCAGCGTACAGAGCTCCTACGAGCAGTACTTC. This gives the protein CASSVQSSYEQYF.

This clone appeared once. The V call is TRBV9, the J call TRBJ2-1; weak D call: TRBD2 (6 bases). Between the trimmed V and J ends, which lost 7 bases and 7 bases, there was a span of 6 bases. CDR3 size: 10 residues. CDR1 is SGDLS and CDR2 is YYNGEE in the germline V gene. CDR3 in amino acids: CASGGNEQFF. The CDR3 DNA follows: TGTGCCAGCGGAGGGAATGAGCAGTTCTTC.

V is TRBV6-6 and J is TRBJ1-5, with 9 positions matching TRBD1. The CDR3 is made up of 12 amino acids. Unmatched junction bases numbered 4, after V lost 4 bases and J lost 12 bases. Germline assignment: CDR1 MNHNY and CDR2 SVGAGI (reference sequence). The CDR3 coding sequence is TGTGCCAGCAGTTCGACAGGGGGGCTCCAGCATTTT. Amino acid sequence: CASSSTGGLQHF.

J is TRBJ1-5 and V is TRBV6-1; a possible D gene is TRBD1 (6 bases). There are 14 residues in the CDR3. V was pared by 8 bases and J by 5 bases, with 16 bases between. Looked up from germline, CDR1 is MNHNS and CDR2 is SASEGT. CDR3 coding DNA: TGTGCCAGCTTCTATACACAGGGCTATCAGCCCCAGCATTTT. This translates into CASFYTQGYQPQHF.

CDR3 sequence reads: CASSRDTQPAFF. For the CDR3, the DNA is TGTGCCAGCAGCCGAGACACCCAACCGGCTTTCTTT. This chain joins TRBV5-4 and TRBJ1-1; D gene uncertain. CDR3 length: 12 residues. The V gene lost 4 bases and the J gene lost 11 bases, with 15 bases spanning the gap. CDR1 SGHNT and CDR2 YYREEE come from the germline V gene (reference sequence).

This clone appeared a few times. The chain combines TRBV10-2 with TRBJ1-1; unclear D gene. The CDR3 contains 13 residues. Germline V CDR1 and CDR2: WSHSY, SAAADI. The V end lost 8 bases, the J end lost 4 bases, and 14 bases lay between the germline ends. The CDR3 nucleotides read TGCGCCAGCGGTGGGTTCCGGGGCACTGAAGCTTTCTTT. Its protein product is CASGGFRGTEAFF.

The chain is built from TRBV9 and TRBJ2-5; 9 bases are a match to TRBD2. From germline, CDR1 is SGDLS and CDR2 YYNGEE. The CDR3 has 18 residues. The ends lost 0 bases at V and 4 bases at J; junction bases unmatched: 13. The CDR3 sequence: CASSVGTFSGGGRETQYF. The CDR3 region has the DNA TGTGCCAGCAGCGTAGGAACCTTTAGCGGGGGAGGGAGAGAGACCCAGTACTTC.

V and J are TRBV19 and TRBJ1-1, with D possibly TRBD1 on 6 matching bases. CDR3 length: 17 amino acids. From germline, CDR1 is LNHDA and CDR2 SQIVND (reference sequence). V lost 3 bases, J lost 4 bases, and 21 bases lay in between. The CDR3 is CASSISDPLRGRTEAFF. For the CDR3, the DNA is TGTGCCAGTAGTATTTCCGACCCACTCAGGGGACGCACTGAAGCTTTCTTT.

This chain uses TRBV29-1 with TRBJ1-2, with a possible D match to TRBD1 (5 bases). Germline assignment: CDR1 SQVTM and CDR2 ANQGSEA. The CDR3 is 12 amino acids. V dropped 3 bases and J dropped 8 bases, with 13 bases sitting between them. CDR3 nucleotide sequence: TGCAGCGTTGAGGACACCACGCGAGGCTACACCTTC. This encodes CSVEDTTRGYTF.

With regard to this clone: Different DNA sequences within this sample yield the same CDR3. This chain connects TRBV7-2 to TRBJ1-5; D is possibly TRBD1 (5 bases). This CDR3 region has 13 residues. Germline CDR1 reads SGHTA; CDR2 reads FQGNSA. The ends were cut back, 1 base at V and 8 bases at J, with 9 bases in the middle. The CDR3 loop reads CASSLGQGEPQHF. The CDR3 region has the DNA TGTGCCAGCAGCTTAGGGCAGGGTGAGCCCCAGCATTTT.

This clone showed up just once. This chain joins TRBV29-1 and TRBJ2-3; the match to TRBD2 covers 12 bases. The CDR3 runs 16 residues. Germline CDR1 SQVTM, CDR2 ANQGSEA. J gave up 2 bases and V 0 bases, and 3 bases lay outside the gene matches. The CDR3 spells CSVEDLAGGSTDTQYF. In nucleotides, the CDR3 is TGCAGCGTTGAAGATCTAGCGGGAGGGTCCACAGATACGCAGTATTTT.

The chain employs TRBV6-1 and TRBJ2-1; TRBD2 is a possible D gene (7 bases). The CDR3 runs to 16 residues. V lost 4 bases and J lost 0, with 13 bases in between. Per the germline V gene, CDR1 is MNHNS and CDR2 is SASEGT. CDR3 DNA sequence: TGTGCCAGCAGTGCCAGGGGCGGGAGCTCCTACAATGAGCAGTTCTTC. It yields the protein CASSARGGSSYNEQFF.

V gene TRBV18 combines with J gene TRBJ2-7; 7 bases are shared with TRBD1. Germline assignment: CDR1 KGHSH and CDR2 LQKENI. The CDR3 runs to 13 residues. V lost 3 bases, J lost 4 bases, and 3 bases stayed unmatched. The CDR3 reads CASSPTGVYEQYF. The DNA of the CDR3 is TGTGCCAGCTCACCTACAGGGGTGTACGAGCAGTACTTC. Combining the CDR3 with reference TRBV18 and TRBJ2-7 gives the whole variable domain NAGVMQNPRHLVRRRGQEARLRCSPMKGHSHVYWYRQLPEEGLKFMVYLQKENIIDESGMPKERFSAEFPKEGPSILRIQQVVRGDSAAYFCASSPTGVYEQYFGPGTRLTVT.

CDR3 region: CASSLLNSAGTGGGEQYF. The CDR3, as DNA: TGCGCCAGCAGCTTGTTAAATTCCGCCGGGACAGGGGGCGGAGAGCAGTACTTC. V usage is TRBV5-1 and J usage is TRBJ2-7; TRBD1 aligns across 12 bases. Germline CDR1 and CDR2: SGHRS and YFSETQ. The CDR3 covers 18 residues. V trimming: 1 base; J trimming: 7 bases; junction bases outside the gene matches: 15.

This chain joins TRBV10-3 and TRBJ2-7, with 9 bases lining up with TRBD2. V trimming: 3 bases; J trimming: 1 base; junction bases outside the gene matches: 10. The CDR3 runs 17 residues. CDR1 ENHRY and CDR2 SYGVKD come from the germline V gene. The DNA of the CDR3 is TGTGCCATCAGTGACCTAGTAGCGGGAGAGAGGTCCTACGAGCAGTACTTC. It codes for CAISDLVAGERSYEQYF.

The chain links TRBV6-1 to TRBJ1-5; D is uncertain. The CDR3 runs to 12 residues. Germline CDR1 is MNHNS and CDR2 is SASEGT. The germline V and J ends were trimmed by 4 bases and 7 bases, with 8 bases remaining between them. In DNA, the CDR3 is TGTGCCAGCAGTGTCCCTCGGCAGCCCCAGCATTTT. Its translation is CASSVPRQPQHF.